One T cell receptor (beta chain) is described in this entry. Its antigen is unidentified. The germline gives CDR1 SGHNT, CDR2 YENEEA. The V and J ends lost 5 bases and 3 bases respectively, with 11 bases between them. The CDR3 loop spans 13 amino acids. The sample belongs to a study of cytomegalovirus exposure and HLA in healthy donors. General observations from the study: In vitro checks showed that three CMV-associated chains really do target CMV antigens. Reports indicate that TCR beta sequences accurately predicted the HLA-A and HLA-B alleles of most subjects.

Both 60 Vbeta primers and 13 Jbeta primers went into the PCR. Measured with immunoSEQ multiplex PCR; TCRdb has only the in-frame clones, and not every one. The table records over 100,000 clones, 70% to 80% of them present only once. This clonotype originated in a female donor in good health and CMV-seronegative. This chain connects TRBV11-3 to TRBJ2-7; D is possibly TRBD1 (6 bases). Sequenced material: PBMCs. CDR3 nucleotides: TGTGCCAGCAGCCGAGGGGGAGACTACGAGCAGTACTTC. It codes for CASSRGGDYEQYF.